The 16 T cell receptor beta chains given below trace back to one sample, sequenced in a study of control samples from healthy donors and cancer patients. The repertoire was sequenced with immunoSEQ multiplex PCR; TCRdb's copy has only in-frame clones and lacks some. The sample shows approximately 160,000 clones, about 93% of them seen only once. Sample: blood. These receptors came from a woman in her sixties or seventies in good health.

The V call is TRBV11-3, the J call TRBJ1-2; no reliable D call. V was cut by 3 bases and J by 3 bases, with 17 bases left in between. CDR1 and CDR2 (germline): SGHNT, YENEEA. The CDR3 totals 16 residues. For the CDR3, the DNA is TGTGCCAGCAGCTTGGCCGGCGGAGACATTCACTATGGCTACACCTTC. It yields the protein CASSLAGGDIHYGYTF.

This clone was detected once. The chain recombines TRBV2 with TRBJ1-1, with 7 bases that match TRBD1. The CDR3 has 15 residues. J was trimmed by 4 bases and V by 6 bases; bases with no gene match: 11. From germline, CDR1 is SNHLY and CDR2 FYNNEI. The CDR3 nucleotides read TGTGCCAGCAGGAGACAGGGATTGAGTGGCACTGAAGCTTTCTTT. It codes for CASRRQGLSGTEAFF.

The chain employs TRBV30 and TRBJ1-1; 7 nucleotides match TRBD1. The CDR3 is 15 residues long. Unmatched junction bases numbered 8, after V lost 4 bases and J lost 0 bases. CDR1 is GTSNPN and CDR2 is SVGIG in the germline V gene (reference sequence). The CDR3 loop is CAWTLGGTVNTEAFF. The CDR3 nucleotides read TGTGCCTGGACCCTCGGGGGGACAGTGAACACTGAAGCTTTCTTT.

The chain recombines TRBV11-2 with TRBJ1-3, with 7 nucleotides matching TRBD1. Per germline, CDR1 SGHAT and CDR2 FQNNGV. V lost 2 bases, J lost 4 bases, and 5 bases stayed unmatched. The CDR3 is 15 amino acids. The CDR3 sequence is CASSLSPTGGNTIYF. In nucleotides, the CDR3 is TGTGCCAGCAGCTTATCCCCGACAGGGGGAAACACCATATATTTT.

The chain recombines TRBV5-6 with TRBJ2-7; unclear D gene. V lost 2 bases and J lost 3, with 15 bases in between. Per the germline V gene, CDR1 is SGHDT and CDR2 is YYEEEE. The CDR3 covers 15 residues. The CDR3 spells CASSFLRHVSYEQYF. The CDR3, as DNA: TGTGCCAGCAGCTTTTTGAGACACGTAAGCTACGAGCAGTACTTC. The full variable domain, rest sourced from reference TRBV5-6 and TRBJ2-7, is DAGVTQSPTHLIKTRGQQVTLRCSPKSGHDTVSWYQQALGQGPQFIFQYYEEEERQRGNFPDRFSGHQFPNYSSELNVNALLLGDSALYLCASSFLRHVSYEQYFGPGTRLTVT.

This chain uses TRBV2 with TRBJ2-1; D is unclear. Germline assignment: CDR1 SNHLY and CDR2 FYNNEI. The CDR3 has 13 residues. Between the trimmed V and J ends, which lost 4 bases and 6 bases, there was a span of 10 bases. The DNA of the CDR3 is TGTGCCAGCAGTGTGGGTCTGATCAATGAGCAGTTCTTC. Its translation: CASSVGLINEQFF.

The J gene is TRBJ2-2, the V gene TRBV7-6, with 7 bases fitting TRBD2. With V trimmed by 2 bases and J by 0 bases, 3 bases remained unmatched. Germline values: CDR1 SGHVS, CDR2 FNYEAQ. The length of the CDR3 is 16 residues. This chain's CDR3 is CASSLTGGTNTGELFF. CDR3 bases: TGTGCCAGCAGCTTAACGGGGGGAACGAACACCGGGGAGCTGTTTTTT.

The chain links TRBV18 to TRBJ1-1; D might be TRBD1 (5 bases). Germline V gene sequence: CDR1 KGHSH, CDR2 LQKENI. Trimming pared 4 bases from V and 1 base from J, leaving 19 bases between. The CDR3 length is 17 residues. The chain's CDR3 is CASSLMGGFSENTEAFF. The CDR3 bases are TGTGCCAGCTCACTAATGGGGGGATTCTCTGAGAACACTGAAGCTTTCTTT.

This chain links TRBV6-5 with TRBJ2-1, with TRBD1 matching 7 bases. Germline V CDR1 and CDR2: MNHEY, SVGAGI. The CDR3 spans 15 residues. V was clipped by 6 bases and J by 7 bases; unmatched bases: 12. CDR3 residues: CASSRQGMGINEQFF. CDR3 nucleotides: TGTGCCAGCAGCCGACAGGGTATGGGGATAAATGAGCAGTTCTTC.

The chain employs TRBV7-3 and TRBJ1-2; no definite D call. There are 15 residues in the CDR3. Germline V gene lookup returns CDR1 SGHTA and CDR2 FQGTGA. V lost 4 bases and J lost 8, with 20 bases in between. CDR3 DNA: TGTGCCAGCAGCTCAGCCGGGTCCACGTCTAAGGGCTACACCTTC. Its protein is CASSSAGSTSKGYTF.

This clone was seen just once. The chain has TRBV18 and TRBJ1-1; D not certain. In germline, CDR1 is KGHSH, CDR2 LQKENI. The CDR3 sequence is 14 residues long. V was clipped by 2 bases and J by 4 bases, with 11 bases between them. The CDR3 reads CASSPKLGGTEAFF. For the CDR3, the DNA is TGTGCCAGCTCACCAAAGTTAGGTGGCACTGAAGCTTTCTTT.

The chain combines TRBV5-8 with TRBJ2-6; no firm D call. Germline CDR1 and CDR2: SGHTS and YDEGEE. This CDR3 contains 15 residues. Deletions cut 7 bases from V and 4 bases from J, with 15 bases between. This chain's CDR3 is CASLLGPSGANVLTF. DNA for the CDR3: TGTGCCAGCCTCCTGGGCCCCTCCGGGGCCAACGTCCTGACTTTC.

The J gene is TRBJ1-1, the V gene TRBV10-3; 8 bases agree with TRBD1. V shed 7 bases and J 5 bases; nucleotides not matched to a gene: 6. The CDR3 covers 13 residues. CDR1 is ENHRY, CDR2 SYGVKD, per germline. This chain's CDR3 is CAINRGIGTEAFF. The CDR3 DNA sequence: TGTGCCATCAACAGGGGGATCGGGACTGAAGCTTTCTTT.

The rearrangement uses TRBV9 and TRBJ2-1; 10 bases agree with TRBD2. Trimming took 4 bases from V and 7 from J; bases not matched to a gene: 8. Germline V CDR1 and CDR2: SGDLS, YYNGEE. The CDR3 length is 15 residues. CDR3 sequence (DNA): TGTGCCAGCAGCACCCGGGGTAGCGGGGGGAATGAGCAGTTCTTC. This translates into CASSTRGSGGNEQFF.

The chain couples TRBV5-1 to TRBJ2-1; TRBD2 matches 9 bases. The germline CDR1 and CDR2 sequences are SGHRS and YFSETQ. The CDR3 runs to 16 residues. V gave up 5 bases and J gave up 4 bases; unmatched junction bases: 10. The CDR3 nucleotides are TGCGCCAGCAGTCAACAGGGACTAGCCATATACAATGAGCAGTTCTTC. Translation gives CASSQQGLAIYNEQFF. Supplemented by reference TRBV5-1 and TRBJ2-1, the full variable domain reads KAGVTQTPRYLIKTRGQQVTLSCSPISGHRSVSWYQQTPGQGLQFLFEYFSETQRNKGNFPGRFSGRQFSNSRSEMNVSTLELGDSALYLCASSQQGLAIYNEQFFGPGTRLTVL.

This sequence joins TRBV4-1 and TRBJ1-3, with 9 positions matching TRBD1. The CDR3 length is 20 residues. Germline values: CDR1 MGHRA, CDR2 YSYEKL. Trimming removed 0 bases from V and 2 bases from J; junction bases left unmatched: 14. The CDR3 DNA reads as TGCGCCAGCAGCCAAGATCCGATTCTGGGACAGGGTTTCGCTGGAAACACCATATATTTT. Protein product: CASSQDPILGQGFAGNTIYF.